What follows are 9 T cell receptor beta chains derived from one specimen sequenced in a study of blood T cell repertoires in COVID-19. TCRdb keeps only in-frame clones here, not all; method: immunoSEQ multiplex PCR. The sample contains 120,000 or so clones, over 75% of which appear only once. Sequencing was performed on peripheral blood. These receptors all come from a man between 65 and 85 years old with active or convalescent COVID-19.

The chain has TRBV27 and TRBJ1-5; D call uncertain. The CDR3 covers 13 residues. Looked up from germline, CDR1 is MNHEY and CDR2 is SMNVEV (reference sequence). Trimming left V 8 bases short and J 0 bases short, with 8 bases between. This CDR3 is CASPLLSNQPQHF. Here the CDR3 DNA reads TGTGCCAGCCCCCTACTTAGCAATCAGCCCCAGCATTTT.

The chain uses TRBV3-1 (or the pseudogene TRBV3-2) and TRBJ1-3; D uncertain. Trimming left V 1 base short and J 2 bases short, with 9 bases between. This CDR3 region has 15 residues. Germline V gene sequence: CDR1 LGHDT, CDR2 YNNKEL (reference sequence). In DNA, the CDR3 is TGTGCCAGCAGCCAAGGAGGGCGGACTGGAAACACCATATATTTT. Translation gives CASSQGGRTGNTIYF.

The rearrangement uses TRBV24-1 and TRBJ2-2, with 8 bases aligning to TRBD1. V was pared by 5 bases and J by 2 bases, with 6 bases of the junction left unmatched. CDR3 length: 16 amino acids. CDR1 KGHDR and CDR2 SFDVKD come from the germline V gene. The CDR3 spells CATSAAGGSNTGELFF. DNA for the CDR3: TGTGCCACCAGTGCTGCAGGGGGCTCTAACACCGGGGAGCTGTTTTTT.

The V call is TRBV29-1, the J call TRBJ2-1; D perhaps matches TRBD1 (5 bases). Germline-derived CDR1 and CDR2 are SQVTM and ANQGSEA. V was shortened by 1 base and J by 0 bases, with 10 bases between the two germline ends. The CDR3 is made up of 15 amino acids. DNA for the CDR3: TGCAGCGTTGAAGGGGGCAGAAGCTCCTACAATGAGCAGTTCTTC. Translation: CSVEGGRSSYNEQFF.

This sequence joins TRBV10-3 and TRBJ2-1, with D possibly being TRBD2 (5 bases). V lost 7 bases to trimming and J lost 5 bases, with 15 bases between them. CDR3 length equals 14 residues. Germline-derived CDR1 and CDR2 are ENHRY and SYGVKD. CDR3 in amino acids: CAIMPGSGDNEQFF. CDR3 nucleotides: TGTGCCATCATGCCGGGATCCGGGGACAATGAGCAGTTCTTC.

This rearrangement joins TRBV14 to TRBJ2-7; TRBD1 is a possible D gene (6 bases). The CDR3 runs 15 residues. The V gene's germline CDR1 is SGHDN and CDR2 FVKESK. Trimming shortened V by 0 bases and J by 7 bases, and 16 bases separated the two germline ends. CDR3 sequence reads: CASSQDGQHRREQYF. In DNA, the CDR3 is TGTGCCAGCAGCCAAGATGGACAGCACCGACGGGAGCAGTACTTC.

V is TRBV11-2 and J is TRBJ1-5; D is unclear. Trimming pared 4 bases from V and 1 base from J, leaving 11 bases between. The CDR3 sequence is 15 residues long. Germline values: CDR1 SGHAT, CDR2 FQNNGV. The CDR3 nucleotides are TGTGCCAGCAGCTCGGACGGGAAAAGCAATCAGCCCCAGCATTTT. Its protein product is CASSSDGKSNQPQHF.

The V gene is TRBV19, the J gene TRBJ2-6; 13 bases are a match to TRBD2. CDR3 length: 17 residues. Germline CDR1 reads LNHDA; CDR2 reads SQIVND (reference sequence). V was pared by 8 bases and J by 0 bases, with 4 bases of the junction left unmatched. The CDR3 bases are TGTGCCAGTGGGACTAGCGGGAACCCCTCTGGGGCCAACGTCCTGACTTTC. Translated, it gives CASGTSGNPSGANVLTF. Variable domain in full (rest from reference TRBV19 and TRBJ2-6): DGGITQSPKYLFRKEGQNVTLSCEQNLNHDAMYWYRQDPGQGLRLIYYSQIVNDFQKGDIAEGYSVSREKKESFPLTVTSAQKNPTAFYLCASGTSGNPSGANVLTFGAGSRLTVL.

The gene calls are TRBV5-1 and TRBJ2-5; TRBD1 matches 9 bases. Germline V gives CDR1 SGHRS, CDR2 YFSETQ. This CDR3 region has 14 residues. Trimming removed 4 bases from V and 5 bases from J; junction bases left unmatched: 6. The DNA of the CDR3 is TGCGCCAGCAGCCATCCCGGACAGGGGGAGACCCAGTACTTC. This sequence encodes CASSHPGQGETQYF.